One sample yielded the 6 T cell receptor beta chains listed below, sequenced in a study of T cell repertoires in cytomegalovirus infection. From the reads, TCRdb called clonotypes with MiXCR, one entry per CDR3 protein. The sample holds around 200,000 distinct CDR3 sequences, 17% seen once. The specimen sequenced was CD8+ T cells from PBMCs. These receptors were taken from a human donor in good health (CMV status not recorded). Some clones in this sample may be carry-over from other donors' samples.

Only a few counts were recorded for this clonotype. V and J are TRBV10-1 and TRBJ2-7, with 7 bases that match TRBD1. V lost 3 bases, J lost 2 bases, and 1 base stayed unmatched. CDR1 and CDR2 from the germline V gene are WNHNN and SYGVQD (reference sequence). The CDR3 runs 13 residues. CDR3 DNA: TGCGCCAGCAGTGAAACAGGGGCCTACGAGCAGTACTTC. Its protein product is CASSETGAYEQYF.

The genes are TRBV6-8 and TRBJ2-2; D remains ambiguous. Trimming shortened V by 3 bases and J by 0 bases, and 8 bases separated the two germline ends. Germline CDR1 MNHGY, CDR2 SAAAGT. This CDR3 spans 15 amino acids. This CDR3 is CASSYFTPNTGELFF. CDR3 DNA sequence: TGTGCCAGCAGTTATTTTACTCCGAACACCGGGGAGCTGTTTTTT.

This clonotype showed up just once. The J gene is TRBJ2-2, the V gene TRBV2; 8 nucleotides agree with TRBD2. J gave up 1 base and V 6 bases, and 10 bases lay outside the gene matches. CDR3 length equals 17 residues. The V gene's germline CDR1 is SNHLY and CDR2 FYNNEI. The CDR3: CASSDLPAGVNTGELFF. CDR3 DNA: TGTGCCAGCAGCGATCTCCCAGCGGGGGTGAACACCGGGGAGCTGTTTTTT.

The V gene is TRBV7-2, the J gene TRBJ2-7; D gene ambiguous. The CDR3 spans 15 residues. Trimming pared 3 bases from V and 3 bases from J, leaving 15 bases between. The germline V gene encodes CDR1 SGHTA and CDR2 FQGNSA. The CDR3 DNA is TGTGCCAGCAGCTTCTACCGGCCTCCAGGCTACGAGCAGTACTTC. Amino acids: CASSFYRPPGYEQYF.

This clonotype occurred many times. The chain employs TRBV7-2 and TRBJ1-3, with 7 bases matching TRBD1. The CDR3 extends over 14 amino acids. Germline trimming cut 0 bases from V and 8 bases from J; bases unmatched to any gene: 4. CDR1 is SGHTA, CDR2 FQGNSA, per germline. The CDR3 protein is CASSLAGRGDTIYF. CDR3 sequence (DNA): TGTGCCAGCAGCTTAGCAGGCAGGGGGGACACCATATATTTT.

This clonotype has just a few counts. V gene TRBV6-2 or TRBV6-3 combines with J gene TRBJ1-1; 9 nucleotides agree with TRBD1. This CDR3 comprises 17 residues. Trimming took 4 bases from V and 0 from J; bases not matched to a gene: 9. Germline V gene data show CDR1 as MNHEY and CDR2 as SVGEGT. The DNA for the CDR3 is TGTGCCAGCAGTTCGCTCTTCCGGGACAGGGTGAACACTGAAGCTTTCTTT. Protein: CASSSLFRDRVNTEAFF.